The 10 T cell receptor beta chains reported below all come from one sample, sequenced in a study of T cell clones after liver transplantation. Method: immunoSEQ multiplex PCR; TCRdb's copy keeps in-frame clones and lacks some. The table includes over 70,000 clones, about 80% detected once. The material was CD4+ T cells from blood, obtained 12 months after liver transplant. The receptor source for this set is a human patient who received a liver transplant. The graft donor may have contributed some T cells.

This chain joins TRBV7-2 and TRBJ2-1, with TRBD2 matching 12 bases. J was trimmed by 0 bases and V by 2 bases; bases with no gene match: 8. From germline, CDR1 is SGHTA and CDR2 FQGNSA. CDR3 length: 19 amino acids. This chain's CDR3 is CASSLWTSGKGSSYNEQFF. Here the CDR3 DNA reads TGTGCCAGCAGCTTATGGACTAGCGGGAAAGGGAGCTCCTACAATGAGCAGTTCTTC.

The J gene is TRBJ2-7, the V gene TRBV7-9; D not resolved. The CDR3 totals 15 residues. V shed 5 bases and J shed 0 bases, with 14 bases lying between them. Looked up from germline, CDR1 is SEHNR and CDR2 is FQNEAQ (reference sequence). CDR3 nucleotides: TGTGCCAGCAGCCTTCTCAAATCTAGCTCCTACGAGCAGTACTTC. It is translated as CASSLLKSSSYEQYF.

The chain employs TRBV27 and TRBJ2-7; the match to TRBD1 covers 9 bases. Germline V gene lookup returns CDR1 MNHEY and CDR2 SMNVEV (reference sequence). J gave up 5 bases and V 6 bases, and 5 bases lay outside the gene matches. There are 13 residues in the CDR3. CDR3 bases: TGTGCCAGCAGGCCCGGGACAGGGAACGAGCAGTACTTC. Protein: CASRPGTGNEQYF.

The chain joins TRBV10-3 to TRBJ2-7; 8 bases are shared with TRBD1. Germline CDR1 reads ENHRY; CDR2 reads SYGVKD. V gave up 0 bases and J gave up 4 bases; unmatched junction bases: 8. CDR3 length: 16 amino acids. CDR3 sequence reads: CAISESISGGGYEQYF. DNA for the CDR3: TGTGCCATCAGTGAGTCGATTTCAGGGGGCGGTTACGAGCAGTACTTC.

J is TRBJ2-7 and V is TRBV30; 8 bases are shared with TRBD2. The CDR3 has 14 residues. With V trimmed by 2 bases and J by 2 bases, 5 bases remained unmatched. CDR1 and CDR2 (germline): GTSNPN, SVGIG (reference sequence). CDR3 DNA: TGTGCCTGGAGTTTAGCGGGACCAACCTACGAGCAGTACTTC. This codes for CAWSLAGPTYEQYF.

The chain carries TRBV6-1 and TRBJ2-7, with no clear D. The germline CDR1 and CDR2 sequences are MNHNS and SASEGT. This CDR3 has 13 amino acids. Trimming shortened V by 0 bases and J by 7 bases, and 10 bases separated the two germline ends. The CDR3 reads CASSEASWAEQYF. CDR3 in DNA: TGTGCCAGCAGTGAAGCGTCGTGGGCAGAGCAGTACTTC.

The V gene is TRBV5-4, the J gene TRBJ2-2; 7 bases align to TRBD1. The CDR3 length is 16 residues. Per the germline V gene, CDR1 is SGHNT and CDR2 is YYREEE (reference sequence). V was clipped by 0 bases and J by 5 bases; unmatched bases: 7. The CDR3 DNA reads as TGTGCCAGCAGCTTGGGGGGGACAGTCGTAACCGGGGAGCTGTTTTTT. It codes for CASSLGGTVVTGELFF.

The J gene is TRBJ1-5, the V gene TRBV6-5, with 7 bases identical to TRBD1. This CDR3 region has 15 residues. Germline loops: CDR1 MNHEY, CDR2 SVGAGI. Losses at the gene ends were 4 bases for V and 3 bases for J; bases not matched to a gene: 6. CDR3 sequence (DNA): TGTGCCAGCAGTTGGGACAGTGCCCCCAATCAGCCCCAGCATTTT. Translating it yields CASSWDSAPNQPQHF.

This clone has just a few counts. The chain carries TRBV27 and TRBJ2-3; either TRBD1 or TRBD2 may fit D (5 bases each). CDR1 and CDR2 from the germline V gene are MNHEY and SMNVEV (reference sequence). The CDR3 is 12 residues long. The ends were cut back, 3 bases at V and 8 bases at J, with 9 bases in the middle. The DNA of the CDR3 is TGTGCCAGCAGTTTCGGGGCAACTACGCAGTATTTT. Translation: CASSFGATTQYF.

V is TRBV19 and J is TRBJ1-2; no clear D. CDR1 and CDR2 (germline): LNHDA, SQIVND (reference sequence). CDR3 length: 14 residues. Trimming shortened V by 3 bases and J by 2 bases, and 10 bases separated the two germline ends. The CDR3 sequence: CASSISGENYGYTF. DNA of the CDR3: TGTGCCAGTAGTATTTCCGGGGAGAACTATGGCTACACCTTC.